The rows below give T cell receptor beta chains drawn from one sample of a study of OX40 agonist ivuxolimab in advanced cancers. TCRdb's copy holds only in-frame clones and misses some; the assay was immunoSEQ multiplex PCR. Among tens of thousands of clones listed, 75% to 90% were seen once. The material sequenced was CD4+ or CD8+ T cells sorted from blood, taken in a trial of the OX40 agonist ivuxolimab. The receptors were gathered from an adult with an advanced solid tumor such as melanoma, head and neck, liver or kidney cancer. Both conserved end residues are part of each CDR3. The D gene is left open where the match is weak. Some rows mark clone size as missing; the rest say once, few, many or name a class of expanded clone.

TRBV5-1	TRBJ1-2	.	TRBD1	TGCGCCAGCAGCTACTCCGGGACAGGGGGCGAGGGCTACACCTTC	CASSYSGTGGEGYTF
TRBV11-2	TRBJ2-3	few	TRBD2	TGTGCCAGCAGCTTGAGCGGGGGATTAGATACGCAGTATTTT	CASSLSGGLDTQYF
TRBV4-2	TRBJ1-5	.	.	TGTGCCAGCAGCTTATCCGGAAGCAATCAGCCCCAGCATTTT	CASSLSGSNQPQHF
TRBV6-6	TRBJ1-1	.	TRBD1	TGTGCCAGCAGAGTTCAGGGGGCCATGAACACTGAAGCTTTCTTT	CASRVQGAMNTEAFF
TRBV7-9	TRBJ1-2	.	.	TGTGCCAGCGGTACTAACTATGGCTACACCTTC	CASGTNYGYTF
TRBV6-5	TRBJ1-1	once	.	TGTGCCAGCAGTTCTAGGGACGACACTGAAGCTTTCTTT	CASSSRDDTEAFF
TRBV27	TRBJ1-1	.	.	TGTGCCAGCAGTCCTCACGACAGACCTAACACTGAAGCTTTCTTT	CASSPHDRPNTEAFF
TRBV9	TRBJ2-2	.	.	TGTGCCAGCAGCGTCCCTCCCGGGGAGCTGTTTTTT	CASSVPPGELFF
TRBV18	TRBJ1-2	.	.	TGTGCCAGCTCACCAGCAACGGGAATCGGCTATGGCTACACCTTC	CASSPATGIGYGYTF
TRBV6-6	TRBJ1-2	.	TRBD1	TGTGCCAGCAGTTACTCCCGGGGGGACAGGGGTGGCTACACCTTT	CASSYSRGDRGGYTF
TRBV28	TRBJ1-5	.	.	TGTGCCAGTTTGCAGGGGTCCAATCAGCCCCAGCATTTT	CASLQGSNQPQHF
TRBV9	TRBJ2-5	.	TRBD1	TGTGCCAGCAGCGTAGAGGGGACAGGAGAGACCCAGTACTTC	CASSVEGTGETQYF
TRBV7-8	TRBJ2-1	.	TRBD1	TGTGCCAGCAGCTTAGTCGGGACAGCATGGAATGAGCAGTTCTTC	CASSLVGTAWNEQFF
TRBV13	TRBJ1-6	.	.	TGTGCCAGCAGCCTCAATGAGAATTCACCCCTCCACTTT	CASSLNENSPLHF
TRBV29-1	TRBJ1-5	.	.	TGCAGCGTTGCGGGCAGGGGAGATCAGCCCCAGCATTTT	CSVAGRGDQPQHF
TRBV5-1	TRBJ1-1	.	.	TGCGCCAGCAGACACCCGGCCAGGGGCACTGAAGCTTTCTTT	CASRHPARGTEAFF
TRBV6-5	TRBJ2-1	.	.	TGTGCCAGCAGTTACTTGATCCCAGGAGGAAATGAGCAGTTCTTC	CASSYLIPGGNEQFF
TRBV11-3	TRBJ2-3	.	TRBD1	TGTGCCAGCAGCCGGGACAGGGCTAGCACAGATACGCAGTATTTT	CASSRDRASTDTQYF
TRBV30	TRBJ1-2	.	TRBD1	TGTGCCTGGAGTGTACTTTCAGGGGGCGTTGGCTACACCTTC	CAWSVLSGGVGYTF
TRBV30	TRBJ1-3	.	.	TGTGCCTTGGACAGAGACTCTGGAAACACCATATATTTT	CALDRDSGNTIYF
TRBV29-1	TRBJ1-5	.	.	TGCAGCGTAATAACGGGGGGAAGGGGCAATCAGCCCCAGCATTTT	CSVITGGRGNQPQHF
TRBV6-5	TRBJ2-5	.	TRBD1	TGTGCCATTGACAGGGCCGGGACCCAGTACTTC	CAIDRAGTQYF
TRBV6-6	TRBJ2-5	.	.	TGTGCCAGCACCCTCGATCGTAAGGAGACCCAGTACTTC	CASTLDRKETQYF
TRBV5-4	TRBJ2-2	once	.	TGTGCCAGCAGCTCATTAGGGGCGGGCTGGAACACCGGGGAGCTGTTTTTT	CASSSLGAGWNTGELFF
TRBV19	TRBJ2-5	.	TRBD1	TGTGCCAGTAGGGGACAGGGTGAACAAGAGACCCAGTACTTC	CASRGQGEQETQYF
TRBV12-5	TRBJ1-1	.	.	TGTGCTAGTGGTTCCACGTTAAACACTGAAGCTTTCTTT	CASGSTLNTEAFF
TRBV6-5	TRBJ1-1	.	.	TGTGCCAGCAGTTGGTCCAACATGAACACTGAAGCTTTCTTT	CASSWSNMNTEAFF
TRBV25-1	TRBJ2-7	.	TRBD1	TGTGCCAGCAGTTCCGACAGGGGCTGGCTCGGGCAGTACTTC	CASSSDRGWLGQYF
TRBV6-1	TRBJ2-6	.	TRBD1	TGTGCCAGCAGTGAGACCGGGACAGGGGGCTTTGGGGCCAACGTCCTGACTTTC	CASSETGTGGFGANVLTF
TRBV5-1	TRBJ1-4	.	TRBD1	TGCGCCAGCAGCTTGGCGGACAGGGGAGGAGAAAAACTGTTTTTT	CASSLADRGGEKLFF
TRBV11-2	TRBJ2-2	.	.	TGTGCCAGCAGCTTAATCGCGAACACCGGGGAGCTGTTTTTT	CASSLIANTGELFF
TRBV7-2	TRBJ2-2	.	TRBD1	TGTGCCAGCAGCTCCCCCGGGGCAGGGGGCCGGGAGCTGTTTTTT	CASSSPGAGGRELFF
TRBV19	TRBJ2-3	.	.	TGTGCCAGTAGTATAGGTGGGGGCTCAGATACGCAGTATTTT	CASSIGGGSDTQYF
TRBV5-4	TRBJ1-2	.	.	TGTGCCAGCAGCGAGGGTTTCTATGGCTACACCTTC	CASSEGFYGYTF
TRBV4-3	TRBJ1-2	.	.	TGCGCCAGCAGCCATACTTCAGGGTATGGCTACACCTTC	CASSHTSGYGYTF
TRBV25-1	TRBJ1-3	few	.	TGTGCCAGCAGTGACGCGGGAGGAAACACCATATATTTT	CASSDAGGNTIYF
TRBV2	TRBJ1-3	.	.	TGTGCCAGCAGTCGGCTCGGGGGAGGTATATATTTT	CASSRLGGGIYF